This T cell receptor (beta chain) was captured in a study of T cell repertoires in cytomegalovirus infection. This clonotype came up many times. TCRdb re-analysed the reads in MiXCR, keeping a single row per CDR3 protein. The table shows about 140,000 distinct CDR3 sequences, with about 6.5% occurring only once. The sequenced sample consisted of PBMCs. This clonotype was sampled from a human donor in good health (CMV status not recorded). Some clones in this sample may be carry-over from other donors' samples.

The CDR3 nucleotides are TGTGCCAGTAGTATCGGGACAGGGGGTGTTCAGCCCCAGCATTTT. It codes for CASSIGTGGVQPQHF. The chain links TRBV19 to TRBJ1-5; TRBD1 aligns across 11 bases. This CDR3 is built from 15 residues. V lost 3 bases to trimming and J lost 6 bases; unmatched junction nucleotides: 4. Germline values: CDR1 LNHDA, CDR2 SQIVND (reference sequence).